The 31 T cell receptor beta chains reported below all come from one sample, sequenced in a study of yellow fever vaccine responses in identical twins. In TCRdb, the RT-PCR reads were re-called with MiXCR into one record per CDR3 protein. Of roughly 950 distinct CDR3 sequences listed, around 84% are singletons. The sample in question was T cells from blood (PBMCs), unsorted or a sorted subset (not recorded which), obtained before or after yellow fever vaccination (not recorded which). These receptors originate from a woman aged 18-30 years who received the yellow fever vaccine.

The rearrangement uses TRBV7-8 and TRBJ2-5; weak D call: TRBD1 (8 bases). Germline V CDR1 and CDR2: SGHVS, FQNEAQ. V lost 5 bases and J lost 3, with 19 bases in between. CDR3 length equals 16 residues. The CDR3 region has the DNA TGTGCCAGCAGCCAAGAAACAGGGGGGAGGGAAGAGACCCAGTACTTC. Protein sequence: CASSQETGGREETQYF.

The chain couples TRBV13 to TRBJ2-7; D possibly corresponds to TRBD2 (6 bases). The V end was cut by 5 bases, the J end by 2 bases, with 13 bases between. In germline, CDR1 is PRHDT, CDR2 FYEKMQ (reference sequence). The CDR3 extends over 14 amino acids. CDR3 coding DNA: TGTGCCAGCAGCCGAGCGGGCAGCCCCTACGAGCAGTACTTC. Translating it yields CASSRAGSPYEQYF. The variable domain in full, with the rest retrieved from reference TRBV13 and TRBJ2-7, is AAGVIQSPRHLIKEKRETATLKCYPIPRHDTVYWYQQGPGQDPQFLISFYEKMQSDKGSIPDRFSAQQFSDYHSELNMSSLELGDSALYFCASSRAGSPYEQYFGPGTRLTVT.

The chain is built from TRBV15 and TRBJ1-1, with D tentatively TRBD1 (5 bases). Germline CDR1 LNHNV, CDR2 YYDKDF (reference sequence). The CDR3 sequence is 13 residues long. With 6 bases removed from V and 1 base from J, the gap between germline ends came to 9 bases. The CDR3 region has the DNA TGTGCCACCAGGAAACAGGAGAACACTGAAGCTTTCTTT. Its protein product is CATRKQENTEAFF.

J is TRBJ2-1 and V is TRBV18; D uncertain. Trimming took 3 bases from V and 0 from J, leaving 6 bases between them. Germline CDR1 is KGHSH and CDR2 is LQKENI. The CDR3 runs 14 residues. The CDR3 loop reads CASSPTRSYNEQFF. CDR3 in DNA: TGTGCCAGCTCACCTACCCGCTCCTACAATGAGCAGTTCTTC.

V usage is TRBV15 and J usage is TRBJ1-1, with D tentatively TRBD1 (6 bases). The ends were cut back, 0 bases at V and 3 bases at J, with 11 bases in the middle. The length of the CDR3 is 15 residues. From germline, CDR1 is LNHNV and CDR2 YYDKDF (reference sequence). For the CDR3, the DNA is TGTGCCACCAGCAGAGATCTGCAGGGGCACACTGAAGCTTTCTTT. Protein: CATSRDLQGHTEAFF.

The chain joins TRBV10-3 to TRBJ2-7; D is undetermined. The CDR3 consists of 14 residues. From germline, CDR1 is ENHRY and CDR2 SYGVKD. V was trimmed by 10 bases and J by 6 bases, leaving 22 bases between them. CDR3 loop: CATQMGGDLREQYF. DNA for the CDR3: TGTGCCACGCAAATGGGTGGTGATTTGCGCGAGCAGTACTTC.

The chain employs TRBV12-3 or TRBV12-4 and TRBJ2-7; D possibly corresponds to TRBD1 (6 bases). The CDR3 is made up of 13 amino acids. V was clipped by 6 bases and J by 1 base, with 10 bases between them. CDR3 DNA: TGTGCCAGCAGGGGGGACATATCCTACGAGCAGTACGTC. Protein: CASRGDISYEQYV.

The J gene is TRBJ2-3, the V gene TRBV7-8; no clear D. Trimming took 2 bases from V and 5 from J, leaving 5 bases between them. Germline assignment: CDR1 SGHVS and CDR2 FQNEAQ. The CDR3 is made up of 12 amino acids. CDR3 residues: CASSLYGDTQYF. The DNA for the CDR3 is TGTGCCAGCAGCTTATATGGAGATACGCAGTATTTT.

In DNA form, the CDR3 reads TGTGCCAGCAGCTTGGGGCAGGGGTGGTATGAGCAGTTCTTC. Translation gives CASSLGQGWYEQFF. The rearrangement joins TRBV5-4 to TRBJ2-1, with a weak D call TRBD1 (6 bases). Trimming cost V 0 bases and J 8 bases, with 12 bases left between them. The CDR3 covers 14 residues. In germline, CDR1 is SGHNT, CDR2 YYREEE (reference sequence).

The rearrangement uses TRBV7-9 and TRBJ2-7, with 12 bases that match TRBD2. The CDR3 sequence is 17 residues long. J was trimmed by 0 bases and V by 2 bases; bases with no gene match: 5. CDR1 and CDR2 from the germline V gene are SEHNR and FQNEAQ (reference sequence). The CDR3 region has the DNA TGTGCCAGCAGCTTACGACTAGCGGGGGCGAGCTCCTACGAGCAGTACTTC. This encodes CASSLRLAGASSYEQYF.

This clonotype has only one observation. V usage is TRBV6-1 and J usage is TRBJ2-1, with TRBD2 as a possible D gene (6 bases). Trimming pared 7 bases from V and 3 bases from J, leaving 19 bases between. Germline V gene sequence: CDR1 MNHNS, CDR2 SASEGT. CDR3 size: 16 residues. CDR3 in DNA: TGTGCCAGCACCAAAGAGGGACTCCTCTACTACAATGAGCAGTTCTTC. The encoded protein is CASTKEGLLYYNEQFF.

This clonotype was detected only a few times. In nucleotides, the CDR3 is TGTGCCAGCAGTTACTCCGGGCCCACTGAAGCTTTCTTT. The encoded protein is CASSYSGPTEAFF. This chain joins TRBV6-5 and TRBJ1-1; no definite D call. Trimming left V 0 bases short and J 4 bases short, with 6 bases between. The germline V gene has CDR1 MNHEY and CDR2 SVGAGI. CDR3 length equals 13 residues.

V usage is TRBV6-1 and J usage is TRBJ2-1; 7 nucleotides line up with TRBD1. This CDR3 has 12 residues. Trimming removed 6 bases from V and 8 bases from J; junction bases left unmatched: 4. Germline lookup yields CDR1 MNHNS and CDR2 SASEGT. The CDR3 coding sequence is TGTGCCAGCAGAAACAGGGGCTATGAGCAGTTCTTC. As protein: CASRNRGYEQFF.

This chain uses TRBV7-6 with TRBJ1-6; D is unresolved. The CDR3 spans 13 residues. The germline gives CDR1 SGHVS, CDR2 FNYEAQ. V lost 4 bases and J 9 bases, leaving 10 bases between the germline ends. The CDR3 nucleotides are TGTGCCAGCAGCTCCAGACAAGTTTCACCCCTCCACTTT. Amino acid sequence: CASSSRQVSPLHF.

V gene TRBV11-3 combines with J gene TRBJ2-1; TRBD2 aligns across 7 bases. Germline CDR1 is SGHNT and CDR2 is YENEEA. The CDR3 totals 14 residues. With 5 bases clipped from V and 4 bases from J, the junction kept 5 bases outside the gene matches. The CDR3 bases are TGTGCCAGCAGCATTCAGCGGGAATACAATGAGCAGTTCTTC. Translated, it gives CASSIQREYNEQFF. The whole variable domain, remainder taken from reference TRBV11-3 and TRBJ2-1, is EAGVVQSPRYKIIEKKQPVAFWCNPISGHNTLYWYLQNLGQGPELLIRYENEEAVDDSQLPKDRFSAERLKGVDSTLKIQPAELGDSAVYLCASSIQREYNEQFFGPGTRLTVL.

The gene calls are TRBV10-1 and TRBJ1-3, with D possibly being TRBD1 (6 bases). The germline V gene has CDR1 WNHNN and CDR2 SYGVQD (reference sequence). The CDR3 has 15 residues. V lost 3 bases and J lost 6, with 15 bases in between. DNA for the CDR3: TGCGCCAGCAGTGAAGTAGGGGGTCCGCCAAACACCATATATTTT. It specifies CASSEVGGPPNTIYF.

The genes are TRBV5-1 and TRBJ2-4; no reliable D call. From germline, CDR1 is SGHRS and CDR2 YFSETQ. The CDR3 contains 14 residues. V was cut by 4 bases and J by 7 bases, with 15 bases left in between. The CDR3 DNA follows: TGCGCCAGCAGCCCGGTGGCAGGACGGAACATTCAGTACTTC. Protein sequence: CASSPVAGRNIQYF.

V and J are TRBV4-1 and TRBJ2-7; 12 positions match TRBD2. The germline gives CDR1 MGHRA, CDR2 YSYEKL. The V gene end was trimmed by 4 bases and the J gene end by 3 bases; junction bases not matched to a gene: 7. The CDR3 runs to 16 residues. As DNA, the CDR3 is TGCGCCAGCAGCCCTCCCGGGACTAGCGGGCTCTACGAGCAGTACTTC. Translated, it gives CASSPPGTSGLYEQYF.

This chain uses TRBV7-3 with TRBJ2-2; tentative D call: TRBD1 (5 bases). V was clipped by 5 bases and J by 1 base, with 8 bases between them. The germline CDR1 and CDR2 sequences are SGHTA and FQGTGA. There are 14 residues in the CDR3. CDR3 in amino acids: CASSGGQNTGELFF. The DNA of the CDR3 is TGTGCCAGCAGCGGTGGACAGAACACCGGGGAGCTGTTTTTT.

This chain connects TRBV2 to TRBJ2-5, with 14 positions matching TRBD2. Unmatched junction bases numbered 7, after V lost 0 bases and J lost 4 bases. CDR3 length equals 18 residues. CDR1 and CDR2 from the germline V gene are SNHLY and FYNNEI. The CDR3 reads CASSEARLAGGWRETQYF. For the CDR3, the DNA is TGTGCCAGCAGTGAAGCCCGACTAGCGGGAGGGTGGCGAGAGACCCAGTACTTC.

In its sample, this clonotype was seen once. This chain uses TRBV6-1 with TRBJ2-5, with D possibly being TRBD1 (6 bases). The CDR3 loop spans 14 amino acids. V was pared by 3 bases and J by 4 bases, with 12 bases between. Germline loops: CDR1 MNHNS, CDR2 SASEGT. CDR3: CASSDLRDTETQYF. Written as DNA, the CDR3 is TGTGCCAGCAGTGACCTCCGGGACACAGAGACCCAGTACTTC.

The CDR3 DNA is TGCGCCAGCAGCAAGATTTCACCGAACACTGAAGCTTTCTTT. This sequence encodes CASSKISPNTEAFF. This chain joins TRBV5-1 and TRBJ1-1, with D hard to call. The CDR3 covers 14 residues. Germline CDR1 SGHRS, CDR2 YFSETQ. V was clipped by 4 bases and J by 1 base, with 11 bases between them.

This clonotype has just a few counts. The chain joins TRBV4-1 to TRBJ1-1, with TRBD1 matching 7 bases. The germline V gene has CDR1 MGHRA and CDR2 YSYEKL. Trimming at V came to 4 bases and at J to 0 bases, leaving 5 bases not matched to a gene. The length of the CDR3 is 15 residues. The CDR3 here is CASSPGQLMNTEAFF. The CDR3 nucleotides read TGCGCCAGCAGCCCGGGACAGCTTATGAACACTGAAGCTTTCTTT.

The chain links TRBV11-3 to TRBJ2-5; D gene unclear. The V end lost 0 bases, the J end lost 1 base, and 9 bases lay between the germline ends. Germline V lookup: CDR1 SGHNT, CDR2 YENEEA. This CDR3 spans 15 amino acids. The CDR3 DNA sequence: TGTGCCAGCAGCTTAGATCCGCAGTTCCAAGAGACCCAGTACTTC. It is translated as CASSLDPQFQETQYF. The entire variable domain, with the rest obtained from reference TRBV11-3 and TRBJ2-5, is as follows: EAGVVQSPRYKIIEKKQPVAFWCNPISGHNTLYWYLQNLGQGPELLIRYENEEAVDDSQLPKDRFSAERLKGVDSTLKIQPAELGDSAVYLCASSLDPQFQETQYFGPGTRLLVL.

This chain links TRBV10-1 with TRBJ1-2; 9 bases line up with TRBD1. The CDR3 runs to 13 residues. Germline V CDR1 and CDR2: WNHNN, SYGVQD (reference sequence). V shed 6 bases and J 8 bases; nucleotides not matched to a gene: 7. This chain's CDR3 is CASSSGTGLGYTF. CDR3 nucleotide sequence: TGCGCCAGCAGCTCCGGGACAGGGCTCGGCTACACCTTC.

CDR3 DNA: TGTGCCATCAGTGAGTCGAACAGGGCATACAATCAGCCCCAGCATTTT. As protein: CAISESNRAYNQPQHF. The V call is TRBV10-3, the J call TRBJ1-5; D is perhaps TRBD1 (6 bases). This CDR3 has 16 amino acids. The V end was cut by 0 bases, the J end by 3 bases, with 12 bases between. CDR1 is ENHRY, CDR2 SYGVKD, per germline.

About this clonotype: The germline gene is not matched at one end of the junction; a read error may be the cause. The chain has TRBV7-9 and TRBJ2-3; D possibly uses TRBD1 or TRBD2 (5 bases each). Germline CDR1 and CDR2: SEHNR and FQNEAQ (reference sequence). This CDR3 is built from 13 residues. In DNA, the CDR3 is TGTGCCAGCAGGGGGGTTCACACAGACACGCAGTATTTT. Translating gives CASRGVHTDTQYF.

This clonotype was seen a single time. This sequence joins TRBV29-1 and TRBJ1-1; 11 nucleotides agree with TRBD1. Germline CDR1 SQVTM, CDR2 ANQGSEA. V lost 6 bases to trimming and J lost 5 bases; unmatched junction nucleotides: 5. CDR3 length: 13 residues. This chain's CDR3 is CSVQGQGGTEAFF. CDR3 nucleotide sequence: TGCAGCGTGCAGGGACAGGGGGGTACTGAAGCTTTCTTT.

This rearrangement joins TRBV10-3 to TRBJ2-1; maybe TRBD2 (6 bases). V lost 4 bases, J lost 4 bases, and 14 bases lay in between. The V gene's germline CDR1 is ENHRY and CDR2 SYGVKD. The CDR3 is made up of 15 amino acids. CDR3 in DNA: TGTGCCATCAGTGGAGGAGGGGATTCATACAATGAGCAGTTCTTC. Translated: CAISGGGDSYNEQFF.

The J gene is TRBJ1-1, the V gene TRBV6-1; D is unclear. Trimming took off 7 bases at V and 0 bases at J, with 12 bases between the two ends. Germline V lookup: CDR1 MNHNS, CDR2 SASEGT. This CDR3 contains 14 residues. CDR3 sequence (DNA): TGTGCCAGCATGAGGCACAAGCTGAACACTGAAGCTTTCTTT. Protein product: CASMRHKLNTEAFF.

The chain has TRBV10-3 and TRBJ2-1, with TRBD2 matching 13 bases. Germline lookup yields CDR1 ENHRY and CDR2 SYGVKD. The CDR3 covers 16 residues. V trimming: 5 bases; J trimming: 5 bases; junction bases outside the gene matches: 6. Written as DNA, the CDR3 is TGTGCCATCAGTACCATGACTAGCGGGGGGAACAATGAGCAGTTCTTC. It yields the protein CAISTMTSGGNNEQFF.